These T cell receptor beta chains were read from a single sample in a study of human T cells and chemical hapten exposure. In TCRdb, the RACE reads were re-called with MiXCR into one record per CDR3 protein. The sample comprises approximately 80,000 distinct CDR3 sequences, around 13% of which are singletons, and about 4.9% rests with the top ten. The input for sequencing was whole blood, taken in connection with sensitization to the hapten diphenylcyclopropenone (DPC). The receptors come from a woman aged 45-65 years with alopecia areata. Some clones in this sample may be carry-over from other donors' samples. The CDR3 runs from the conserved cysteine through the conserved F or W. A D gene is named only where the DNA matches it firmly. Expanded clones are given a class, and other clones once, few, many or no size at all.

j_gene: TRBJ2-1; d_gene: TRBD2; v_gene: TRBV24-1; abundance: many; CDR3nt: TGTGCCACCAGTGGGGCCGGGACTAGCTCGTACAATGAGCAGTTCTTC; CDR3aa: CATSGAGTSSYNEQFF
j_gene: TRBJ2-2; d_gene: -; v_gene: TRBV5-5; abundance: few; CDR3nt: TGTGCCAGCAGCCCCCTCGGGACTGAATCGAGCGGGGAGCTGTTTTTT; CDR3aa: CASSPLGTESSGELFF
j_gene: TRBJ2-3; d_gene: TRBD2; v_gene: TRBV4-3; abundance: few; CDR3nt: TGCGCCAGCAGCCAAGATAGAACTAGCGGGATTGATACGCAGTATTTT; CDR3aa: CASSQDRTSGIDTQYF
j_gene: TRBJ2-6; d_gene: -; v_gene: TRBV5-6; abundance: -; CDR3nt: TGTGCCAGCAGCCAGAACAGGGCACCCTACGTCAACTCTGGGGCCAACGTCCTGACTTTC; CDR3aa: CASSQNRAPYVNSGANVLTF
j_gene: TRBJ2-7; d_gene: -; v_gene: TRBV6-2/TRBV6-3; abundance: few; CDR3nt: TGTGCCAGCAGTCCCGTGGTGGGAAGCGGAACCTACGAGCAGTACTTC; CDR3aa: CASSPVVGSGTYEQYF
j_gene: TRBJ2-1; d_gene: -; v_gene: TRBV7-2; abundance: -; CDR3nt: TGTGCCACCCGAGGGGGACTTATTTACAATGAGCAGTTCTTC; CDR3aa: CATRGGLIYNEQFF
j_gene: TRBJ2-5; d_gene: -; v_gene: TRBV18; abundance: -; CDR3nt: TGTGCCAGCGAGCGGGACAGCCAAGAGACCCAGTACTTC; CDR3aa: CASERDSQETQYF
j_gene: TRBJ1-6; d_gene: -; v_gene: TRBV29-1; abundance: few; CDR3nt: TGCAGCGTCCGAGACAGGACCAATTCACCCCTCCACTTT; CDR3aa: CSVRDRTNSPLHF
j_gene: TRBJ1-3; d_gene: -; v_gene: TRBV5-1; abundance: few; CDR3nt: TGCGCCAGCAGCTCGCGACCCGGGGGGTCTGGAAACACCATATATTTT; CDR3aa: CASSSRPGGSGNTIYF
j_gene: TRBJ1-2; d_gene: -; v_gene: TRBV11-2; abundance: many; CDR3nt: TGTGCCAGCAGCTTAGCGGCATCTAACTATGGCTACACCTTC; CDR3aa: CASSLAASNYGYTF
j_gene: TRBJ2-2; d_gene: -; v_gene: TRBV4-3; abundance: few; CDR3nt: TGCGCCAGCAGCCATGTGGGGGATTTTGGCGGGGAGCTGTTTTTT; CDR3aa: CASSHVGDFGGELFF
j_gene: TRBJ2-1; d_gene: TRBD2; v_gene: TRBV7-8; abundance: -; CDR3nt: TGTGCCAGCAGCTCCTCTACTAGCGGGGAGTTCAATGAGCAGTTCTTC; CDR3aa: CASSSSTSGEFNEQFF